This TCR beta chain was identified in a study of cytomegalovirus exposure and HLA in healthy donors. Germline assignment: CDR1 ENHRY and CDR2 SYGVKD. Between the trimmed V and J ends, which lost 8 bases and 6 bases, there was a span of 16 bases. The CDR3 length is 13 residues. Vbeta (60) and Jbeta (13) primers were used in the PCR. The protocol was immunoSEQ multiplex PCR, while the TCRdb copy is restricted to in-frame clones and leaves out a portion. Here the sample spans roughly 65,000 clones, approximately 64% being singletons. The study, taken as a whole, reports: In a later analysis, TCR beta V- and J-gene trimming was associated with a missense DCLRE1C variant.

Of note for this clone: What it binds is not known.

Specimen: PBMCs. The sequence came from a middle-aged man in good health and CMV-seropositive. The chain links TRBV10-3 to TRBJ1-2; tentatively, D is TRBD1 (5 bases). The CDR3 DNA sequence: TGTGCCATCGAACAGGCTCCAAGCGATGGCTACACCTTC. It specifies CAIEQAPSDGYTF.